This T cell receptor beta chain was documented in a study of naive and memory T cell subsets. Ligated cDNA underwent four rounds of PCR with nested alpha and beta constant region primers and SP2. For blood and skin samples, reverse transcription used TCR alpha and beta constant primers. TCRdb re-derived calls from the UMI-ligation and nested PCR reads in MiXCR, one entry per CDR3 protein. The table lists 30,000 to 35,000 distinct CDR3 sequences, approximately 6.7% of them singletons. Treatment specified: skin biopsy from PPD injection site in Mantoux-positive individual. The library had UMIs added by 3' ligation of an oligonucleotide to TCR cDNA. Biopsied sites were PPD injections in people with a positive Mantoux test. Cells were not sorted; total RNA input targeted roughly 1 to 1000 ng. Study findings and constraints: Reportedly, tuberculin skin test sites gave far more TCRs than other biopsies.

This clonotype was seen repeatedly, ten times or more. Its specificity is not known. Germline V CDR1 and CDR2: DFQATT, SNEGSKA (reference sequence). V was clipped by 6 bases and J by 4 bases, with 21 bases between them. The CDR3 is 15 amino acids. V gene TRBV20-1 combines with J gene TRBJ2-5, with D unresolved. The sequence was collected from an adult in good health. The source was skin, collected from a tuberculin skin test site. The CDR3 sequence: CSATMYLGSGETQYF. The DNA for the CDR3 is TGCAGTGCCACAATGTATTTAGGCTCTGGAGAGACCCAGTACTTC.